This entry lists 14 T cell receptor beta chains sequenced from one sample in a study of blood T cell repertoires in COVID-19. The method was immunoSEQ multiplex PCR; TCRdb's version includes in-frame clones alone and lacks a portion of them. The repertoire has around 700,000 clones, more than 80% of them found once; the top ten carry about 0.26%. Sequencing was carried out using peripheral blood. The receptor source for this set is a woman in her late teens or twenties with acute or convalescent COVID-19.

The chain has TRBV10-1 and TRBJ1-2, with no clear D. The CDR3 loop spans 14 amino acids. CDR1 WNHNN and CDR2 SYGVQD come from the germline V gene (reference sequence). V lost 9 bases and J lost 10, with 24 bases in between. CDR3 sequence: CARTSPPPGCVYTF. The DNA of the CDR3 is TGCGCCAGAACCTCCCCTCCCCCAGGTTGTGTCTACACCTTC.

The chain couples TRBV19 to TRBJ1-1; D may be TRBD1 (5 bases). Between the trimmed V and J ends, which lost 3 bases and 5 bases, there was a span of 13 bases. The CDR3 is 14 residues long. CDR1 is LNHDA and CDR2 is SQIVND in the germline V gene (reference sequence). The CDR3 here is CASSIGFRGTEAFF. The CDR3 nucleotides read TGTGCCAGTAGTATCGGTTTTCGGGGGACTGAAGCTTTCTTT.

The V and J genes are TRBV9 and TRBJ1-2, with 7 bases aligning to TRBD1. The length of the CDR3 is 15 residues. Losses at the gene ends were 3 bases for V and 6 bases for J; bases not matched to a gene: 11. Germline V gene data show CDR1 as SGDLS and CDR2 as YYNGEE. In DNA form, the CDR3 reads TGTGCCAGCAGCGGTACAGGGGTTAGGGTAAATGGCTACACCTTC. Protein sequence: CASSGTGVRVNGYTF.

Notes on this clone: Other nucleotide sequences from this sample produce the same CDR3. V is TRBV3-1 (or the pseudogene TRBV3-2) and J is TRBJ1-1; D is unresolved. Germline V gene sequence: CDR1 LGHDT, CDR2 YNNKEL (reference sequence). Deletions cut 6 bases from V and 1 base from J, with 3 bases between. There are 11 residues in the CDR3. The CDR3 nucleotides are TGTGCCAGCAGGAGGAACACTGAAGCTTTCTTT. The encoded protein is CASRRNTEAFF.

The chain uses TRBV1 and TRBJ1-1. TRBV1 is reported as a pseudogene. The CDR3 spans 12 residues. The CDR3 protein is CTSSQRESEAFF. In DNA, the CDR3 is TGCACCAGCAGCCAGAGAGAGTCAGAAGCTTTCTTT.

The chain combines TRBV18 with TRBJ2-2, with 9 positions matching TRBD2. Per germline, CDR1 KGHSH and CDR2 LQKENI. CDR3 length: 15 amino acids. V shed 1 base, J shed 5 bases, and the junction held 2 bases outside the gene matches. DNA of the CDR3: TGTGCCAGCTCACCACGTAGCGGGGGAACCGGGGAGCTGTTTTTT. Its protein product is CASSPRSGGTGELFF.

Points on this clone: The same CDR3 is also encoded by other DNA sequences in this sample. The chain combines TRBV6-2 or TRBV6-3 with TRBJ1-2; 7 nucleotides line up with TRBD1. Germline loops: CDR1 MNHEY, CDR2 SVGEGT. CDR3 length: 13 amino acids. J lost 4 bases, V lost 6 bases, and 5 bases had no gene match. CDR3 residues: CASSLGQIYGYTF. The CDR3 DNA reads as TGTGCCAGCAGCCTGGGACAGATCTATGGCTACACCTTC.

The rearrangement uses TRBV18 and TRBJ1-5; 8 nucleotides match TRBD1. The CDR3 is 14 amino acids. Unmatched junction bases numbered 3, after V lost 1 base and J lost 7 bases. Germline loops: CDR1 KGHSH, CDR2 LQKENI. The CDR3 DNA reads TGTGCCAGCTCACCACTAGCAGGGGGCCAGCCCCAGCATTTT. This encodes CASSPLAGGQPQHF.

The chain combines TRBV28 with TRBJ2-2, with D perhaps matching TRBD2 (6 bases). The V gene's germline CDR1 is MDHEN and CDR2 SYDVKM. The CDR3 is 14 residues long. Between the trimmed V and J ends, which lost 6 bases and 5 bases, there was a span of 13 bases. CDR3 sequence: CASRPGLWTGELFF. CDR3 sequence (DNA): TGTGCCAGCAGACCGGGACTTTGGACCGGGGAGCTGTTTTTT.

This chain joins TRBV2 and TRBJ1-2; tentatively, D is TRBD1 (6 bases). Trimming cost V 5 bases and J 8 bases, with 15 bases left between them. The CDR3 contains 13 residues. Per the germline V gene, CDR1 is SNHLY and CDR2 is FYNNEI. The CDR3 sequence: CASSPRRDTGYTF. The CDR3 coding sequence is TGTGCCAGCAGTCCACGTCGGGACACAGGCTACACCTTC.

V and J are TRBV2 and TRBJ2-7, with D tentatively TRBD2 (5 bases). Trimming cost V 5 bases and J 5 bases, with 7 bases left between them. There are 11 residues in the CDR3. Germline assignment: CDR1 SNHLY and CDR2 FYNNEI. The CDR3 loop reads CASSRENEQYF. In DNA form, the CDR3 reads TGTGCCAGCAGTCGGGAAAACGAGCAGTACTTC. The complete variable domain, with remaining parts taken from reference TRBV2 and TRBJ2-7, reads EPEVTQTPSHQVTQMGQEVILRCVPISNHLYFYWYRQILGQKVEFLVSFYNNEISEKSEIFDDQFSVERPDGSNFTLKIRSTKLEDSAMYFCASSRENEQYFGPGTRLTVT.

The genes are TRBV6-2 or TRBV6-3 and TRBJ2-7; 13 bases align to TRBD2. The CDR3 is 16 residues long. Trimming at V came to 7 bases and at J to 5 bases, leaving 11 bases not matched to a gene. Germline V gene data show CDR1 as MNHEY and CDR2 as SVGEGT. The CDR3 sequence: CASTYSGLAGIHEQYF. DNA of the CDR3: TGTGCCAGCACCTACTCGGGACTAGCGGGGATCCACGAGCAGTACTTC.

CDR3 in amino acids: CASTDRQGWGNIQYF. In DNA form, the CDR3 reads TGTGCCAGCACCGATCGACAGGGGTGGGGGAACATTCAGTACTTC. The V gene is TRBV7-2, the J gene TRBJ2-4; the match to TRBD1 covers 8 bases. Germline CDR1 SGHTA, CDR2 FQGNSA. The CDR3 length is 15 residues. The V segment lost 7 bases and the J segment 7 bases; nucleotides outside the gene matches: 12.

V and J are TRBV19 and TRBJ1-2; D is unclear. The germline CDR1 and CDR2 sequences are LNHDA and SQIVND (reference sequence). The V gene lost 4 bases and the J gene lost 0 bases, with 21 bases spanning the gap. The length of the CDR3 is 18 residues. CDR3 bases: TGTGCCAGTAGTAAAGGCCCCATGAGGCGGGGAGCTAACTATGGCTACACCTTC. Translation: CASSKGPMRRGANYGYTF.